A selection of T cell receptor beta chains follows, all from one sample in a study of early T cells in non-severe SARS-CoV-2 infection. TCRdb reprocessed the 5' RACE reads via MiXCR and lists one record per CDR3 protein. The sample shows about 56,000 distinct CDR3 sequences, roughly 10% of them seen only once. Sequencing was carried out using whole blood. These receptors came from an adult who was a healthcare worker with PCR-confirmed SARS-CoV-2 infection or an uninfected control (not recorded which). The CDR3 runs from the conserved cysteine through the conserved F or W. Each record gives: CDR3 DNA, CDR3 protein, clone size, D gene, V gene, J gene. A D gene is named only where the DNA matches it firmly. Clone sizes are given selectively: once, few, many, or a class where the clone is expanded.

CDR3nt: TGTGCCAGCACCCTAACAGTGAATGAGCAGTTCTTC
CDR3aa: CASTLTVNEQFF
abundance: many
d_gene: .
v_gene: TRBV12-3/TRBV12-4
j_gene: TRBJ2-1

CDR3nt: TGCAGTGCTAGACTAGCGGACACCGGGGAGCTGTTTTTT
CDR3aa: CSARLADTGELFF
abundance: few
d_gene: TRBD2
v_gene: TRBV20-1
j_gene: TRBJ2-2

CDR3nt: TGCGCCAGCAGCCAAGATGGCCCGGGACTAGGGCATGAGCAGTTCTTC
CDR3aa: CASSQDGPGLGHEQFF
abundance: .
d_gene: TRBD2
v_gene: TRBV4-3
j_gene: TRBJ2-1

CDR3nt: TGTGCCATCAGTGAGGGGGCGTTATATGGCTACACCTTC
CDR3aa: CAISEGALYGYTF
abundance: many
d_gene: .
v_gene: TRBV10-3
j_gene: TRBJ1-2

CDR3nt: TGTGCCAGCTCACAATTGACAGGAACGGAGACCCAGTACTTC
CDR3aa: CASSQLTGTETQYF
abundance: .
d_gene: .
v_gene: TRBV18
j_gene: TRBJ2-5

CDR3nt: TGTGCCAGCAGCTTAGCCCCAGGGCTGAACTATGGCTACACCTTC
CDR3aa: CASSLAPGLNYGYTF
abundance: .
d_gene: .
v_gene: TRBV7-8
j_gene: TRBJ1-2

CDR3nt: TGTGCCAGCAGTTACCGGCAGGGGGGACAGGGCGGCAATCAGCCCCAGCATTTT
CDR3aa: CASSYRQGGQGGNQPQHF
abundance: many
d_gene: TRBD1
v_gene: TRBV6-6
j_gene: TRBJ1-5

CDR3nt: TGTGCCACCTACCCCGGGATCTCCGGCTCAGATACGCAGTATTTT
CDR3aa: CATYPGISGSDTQYF
abundance: few
d_gene: .
v_gene: TRBV7-8
j_gene: TRBJ2-3

CDR3nt: TGCGCCAGCAGTGATCCCGGGACTAGCTTCTATGAGCAGTTCTTC
CDR3aa: CASSDPGTSFYEQFF
abundance: few
d_gene: TRBD2
v_gene: TRBV10-2
j_gene: TRBJ2-1

CDR3nt: TGCGCCAGCAGCTTGGAACCAGCCACCTACGAGCAGTACTTC
CDR3aa: CASSLEPATYEQYF
abundance: many
d_gene: .
v_gene: TRBV5-1
j_gene: TRBJ2-7

CDR3nt: TGTGCCAGCAGCCGGCAGACTAGCGGGAAGTACGAGCAGTACTTC
CDR3aa: CASSRQTSGKYEQYF
abundance: few
d_gene: TRBD2
v_gene: TRBV6-6
j_gene: TRBJ2-7

CDR3nt: TGCAGCGTTGCAGGGCTCCGGGACAGCCTAAACATTCAGTACTTC
CDR3aa: CSVAGLRDSLNIQYF
abundance: many
d_gene: TRBD1
v_gene: TRBV29-1
j_gene: TRBJ2-4

CDR3nt: TGTGCCAGCAGTGACAGGAACTATGGCTACACCTTC
CDR3aa: CASSDRNYGYTF
abundance: few
d_gene: .
v_gene: TRBV6-5
j_gene: TRBJ1-2

CDR3nt: TGTGCCAGCAGCTCGTATGGGGGAGATACGCAGTATTTT
CDR3aa: CASSSYGGDTQYF
abundance: .
d_gene: .
v_gene: TRBV7-9
j_gene: TRBJ2-3

CDR3nt: TGTGCCAGCAGTTACCTATACAATGAGCAGTTCTTC
CDR3aa: CASSYLYNEQFF
abundance: .
d_gene: .
v_gene: TRBV6-2/TRBV6-3
j_gene: TRBJ2-1

CDR3nt: TGCAGCGTTGAAGGGGCTTCCTCGAGAGATACGCAGTATTTT
CDR3aa: CSVEGASSRDTQYF
abundance: .
d_gene: .
v_gene: TRBV29-1
j_gene: TRBJ2-3

CDR3nt: TGTGCCAGCAGCGTAGGAGGGAGTAGCTCCTACGAGCAGTACTTC
CDR3aa: CASSVGGSSSYEQYF
abundance: .
d_gene: .
v_gene: TRBV9
j_gene: TRBJ2-7

CDR3nt: TGTGCCAGCAGCCCCGGGACAGTCTACGAGCAGTACTTC
CDR3aa: CASSPGTVYEQYF
abundance: many
d_gene: TRBD1
v_gene: TRBV3-1
j_gene: TRBJ2-7

CDR3nt: TGTGCCAGCAGCCAAGTTCCAGACTCTGGAAACACCATATATTTT
CDR3aa: CASSQVPDSGNTIYF
abundance: .
d_gene: .
v_gene: TRBV3-1
j_gene: TRBJ1-3

CDR3nt: TGTGCCAGCAGAATGACCGGGACAGGGAACGAGCAGTACTTC
CDR3aa: CASRMTGTGNEQYF
abundance: many
d_gene: TRBD1
v_gene: TRBV7-9
j_gene: TRBJ2-7

CDR3nt: TGTGCCAGCAGTTTAGGGCAGGGGATGATGAACACTGAAGCTTTCTTT
CDR3aa: CASSLGQGMMNTEAFF
abundance: many
d_gene: .
v_gene: TRBV12-3/TRBV12-4
j_gene: TRBJ1-1

CDR3nt: TGCAGCGTATCCGGGACAATTAGCTCCTACAATGAGCAGTTCTTC
CDR3aa: CSVSGTISSYNEQFF
abundance: few
d_gene: .
v_gene: TRBV29-1
j_gene: TRBJ2-1